The next 23 T cell receptor beta chains were all read from a single sample in a study of blood T cell repertoires in COVID-19. Some clones are missing from TCRdb's copy, which holds only in-frame ones; the method was immunoSEQ multiplex PCR. Of some 150,000 clones in the sample, 84% were seen once. The sequenced sample consisted of PBMCs or T cells enriched from blood (not recorded which). The receptors were gathered from a woman aged 45 to 65 who had been exposed to COVID-19.

J is TRBJ2-1 and V is TRBV6-5, with 9 positions matching TRBD1. In germline, CDR1 is MNHEY, CDR2 SVGAGI. The CDR3 extends over 15 amino acids. After removal of 7 bases from V and 7 bases from J, the junction contained 11 bases not matched to a gene. DNA of the CDR3: TGTGCCAGCACCAAACAGGGGGCGAGTAAGAATGAGCAGTTCTTC. Protein sequence: CASTKQGASKNEQFF.

This clone has just one count. The gene calls are TRBV6-1 and TRBJ1-2; unclear D gene. The CDR3 is made up of 15 amino acids. CDR1 MNHNS and CDR2 SASEGT come from the germline V gene. Trimming removed 0 bases from V and 1 base from J, with 9 bases in between. The CDR3 loop is CASSEATKFNYGYTF. Here the CDR3 DNA reads TGTGCCAGCAGTGAAGCGACAAAGTTTAACTATGGCTACACCTTC.

V and J are TRBV12-3 or TRBV12-4 and TRBJ1-6; D is uncertain. The germline V and J ends were trimmed by 3 bases and 8 bases, with 5 bases remaining between them. The CDR3 covers 12 residues. CDR3 DNA sequence: TGTGCCAGCAGTTTCCGGGATTCACCCCTCCACTTT. This gives the protein CASSFRDSPLHF.

This chain links TRBV6-2 or TRBV6-3 with TRBJ1-2; D may be TRBD1 (5 bases). Germline V gives CDR1 MNHEY, CDR2 SVGEGT. The CDR3 length is 15 residues. V lost 2 bases and J lost 6, with 16 bases in between. The CDR3 DNA is TGTGCCAGCAGTTACAATTGGGGCGCCAGGAATGGCTACACCTTC. Its translation is CASSYNWGARNGYTF.

The V gene is TRBV11-2, the J gene TRBJ2-2; TRBD1 agrees at 8 bases. This CDR3 spans 16 amino acids. The V gene's germline CDR1 is SGHAT and CDR2 FQNNGV. Germline trimming cut 4 bases from V and 6 bases from J; bases unmatched to any gene: 10. For the CDR3, the DNA is TGTGCCAGCAGCTCCCGACAGGGGAAGGAATCCGGGGAGCTGTTTTTT. Translating it yields CASSSRQGKESGELFF.

This chain uses TRBV4-3 with TRBJ2-2, with 8 bases lining up with TRBD2. Trimming at V came to 2 bases and at J to 5 bases, leaving 4 bases not matched to a gene. CDR3 length equals 15 residues. Germline V gene lookup returns CDR1 LGHNA and CDR2 YSLEER. CDR3 DNA sequence: TGCGCCAGCAGCCAAACGAGACTAGCGACCGGGGAGCTGTTTTTT. This codes for CASSQTRLATGELFF.

This chain links TRBV19 with TRBJ2-3; D perhaps matches TRBD2 (6 bases). Deletions cut 6 bases from V and 1 base from J, with 17 bases between. The germline V gene has CDR1 LNHDA and CDR2 SQIVND (reference sequence). CDR3 length equals 16 residues. In nucleotides, the CDR3 is TGTGCCAGTAGCCGGGACGCAACGGGGGGCACAGATACGCAGTATTTT. Amino acids: CASSRDATGGTDTQYF.

The rearrangement links TRBV2 to TRBJ2-7, with D possibly TRBD1 on 6 matching bases. V was pared by 6 bases and J by 3 bases, with 18 bases between. Germline CDR1 and CDR2: SNHLY and FYNNEI. The CDR3 sequence is 15 residues long. CDR3 in DNA: TGTGCCAGCAGGGGCCAACAGGGTCTGATCTACGAGCAGTACTTC. Residues: CASRGQQGLIYEQYF.

J is TRBJ2-2 and V is TRBV19, with D tentatively TRBD2 (6 bases). V was trimmed by 6 bases and J by 5 bases, leaving 19 bases between them. CDR3 length: 16 amino acids. Germline CDR1 and CDR2: LNHDA and SQIVND (reference sequence). CDR3 in amino acids: CASRIALAGRTGELFF. CDR3 in DNA: TGTGCCAGTAGGATTGCCCTGGCGGGGAGGACCGGGGAGCTGTTTTTT.

The chain recombines TRBV11-3 with TRBJ2-1, with TRBD1 matching 7 bases. CDR3 size: 14 residues. The V segment lost 4 bases and the J segment 8 bases; nucleotides outside the gene matches: 8. Germline CDR1 and CDR2: SGHNT and YENEEA. CDR3 bases: TGTGCCAGCAGCTCCCCGGGACAGCTCGATGAGCAGTTCTTC. Its protein is CASSSPGQLDEQFF.

CDR3 coding DNA: TGTGCCAGTAGTATGGGGACAGGGGTTGGAGAGACCCAGTACTTC. This encodes CASSMGTGVGETQYF. V is TRBV19 and J is TRBJ2-5, with TRBD1 identical over 10 bases. The CDR3 has 15 amino acids. Germline V lookup: CDR1 LNHDA, CDR2 SQIVND (reference sequence). J was trimmed by 4 bases and V by 3 bases; bases with no gene match: 5.

This clone was seen only a few times. CDR3 residues: CASSHGQGYGYTF. The CDR3 bases are TGCGCCAGCAGCCATGGGCAGGGCTATGGCTACACCTTC. The chain combines TRBV4-3 with TRBJ1-2; TRBD1 might be the D (5 bases). Germline CDR1 is LGHNA and CDR2 is YSLEER. The CDR3 extends over 13 amino acids. Trimming took 3 bases from V and 4 from J, leaving 9 bases between them.

V usage is TRBV7-6 and J usage is TRBJ2-1; 8 nucleotides line up with TRBD2. The CDR3 covers 14 residues. Trimming cost V 3 bases and J 10 bases; bases outside gene matches: 8. CDR1 is SGHVS and CDR2 is FNYEAQ in the germline V gene. The CDR3 sequence is CASSLPGGAREQFF. Written as DNA, the CDR3 is TGTGCCAGCAGCTTGCCCGGGGGGGCCCGGGAGCAGTTCTTC.

The chain links TRBV14 to TRBJ2-7, with TRBD2 matching over 8 bases. The CDR3 extends over 16 amino acids. Trimming removed 1 base from V and 7 bases from J; junction bases left unmatched: 12. Germline CDR1 is SGHDN and CDR2 is FVKESK. CDR3 sequence (DNA): TGTGCCAGCAGCCAAGTTCCGGGAGGGCCCGTTTGGGAGCAGTACTTC. Translating it yields CASSQVPGGPVWEQYF.

In its sample, this clone was seen many times. The rearrangement joins TRBV11-3 to TRBJ2-2; 9 bases are a match to TRBD1. The CDR3 is 15 residues long. V was clipped by 4 bases and J by 6 bases; unmatched bases: 6. Germline CDR1 SGHNT, CDR2 YENEEA. CDR3 nucleotides: TGTGCCAGCAGCTCACAGGGGGCCTCGGCCGGGGAGCTGTTTTTT. Translation gives CASSSQGASAGELFF. Full variable domain (remainder filled in from reference TRBV11-3 and TRBJ2-2): EAGVVQSPRYKIIEKKQPVAFWCNPISGHNTLYWYLQNLGQGPELLIRYENEEAVDDSQLPKDRFSAERLKGVDSTLKIQPAELGDSAVYLCASSSQGASAGELFFGEGSRLTVL.

The chain joins TRBV30 to TRBJ1-2, with D unclear. The germline V gene has CDR1 GTSNPN and CDR2 SVGIG (reference sequence). There are 12 residues in the CDR3. V was clipped by 3 bases and J by 9 bases, with 14 bases between them. The CDR3 region is CAWSALRYSYTF. CDR3 nucleotides: TGTGCCTGGAGCGCCCTGAGGTATAGCTACACCTTC.

The rearrangement uses TRBV7-8 and TRBJ2-1, with 8 bases that match TRBD2. The CDR3 has 15 residues. V was pared by 1 base and J by 6 bases, with 5 bases of the junction left unmatched. In germline, CDR1 is SGHVS, CDR2 FQNEAQ. The CDR3 DNA sequence: TGTGCCAGCAGCTTAGGGCGGGGGGCCGGCAATGAGCAGTTCTTC. Translation gives CASSLGRGAGNEQFF.

The sample holds one count of this clone. The chain joins TRBV21-1 to TRBJ2-1; the table's D call, TRBD2, was not checked against the DNA. TRBV21-1 is labeled a pseudogene. The length of the CDR3 is 16 residues. Here the CDR3 DNA reads TGTGCCAGCAGAAAAGAGGGGGTAGCGGGAGCGAATGAGCAGTTCTTC. It encodes CASRKEGVAGANEQFF.

CDR3 sequence: CASSIKPKSAGLSDTQYF. The CDR3 bases are TGTGCCAGCAGCATAAAACCTAAGTCAGCGGGGCTTTCGGATACGCAGTATTTT. The chain joins TRBV9 to TRBJ2-3; TRBD2 matches at 7 bases. This CDR3 contains 18 residues. Germline CDR1 and CDR2: SGDLS and YYNGEE. The ends lost 4 bases at V and 6 bases at J; junction bases unmatched: 20.

This clone was seen just once. The genes are TRBV4-3 and TRBJ2-2, with D perhaps TRBD2 (7 bases). Trimming removed 1 base from V and 2 bases from J, with 11 bases in between. CDR1 and CDR2 (germline): LGHNA, YSLEER. CDR3 length equals 16 residues. CDR3 in amino acids: CASSQGRGANTGELFF. CDR3 in DNA: TGCGCCAGCAGCCAAGGACGGGGGGCCAACACCGGGGAGCTGTTTTTT.

This chain joins TRBV24-1 and TRBJ1-4; possible D gene TRBD1, 6 bases. V was pared by 9 bases and J by 3 bases, with 13 bases between. CDR1 and CDR2 from the germline V gene are KGHDR and SFDVKD. The CDR3 loop spans 14 amino acids. In nucleotides, the CDR3 is TGTGCCACCCCACGACAGGAATCTAATGAAAAACTGTTTTTT. Protein sequence: CATPRQESNEKLFF.

This chain joins TRBV5-5 and TRBJ1-3; no reliable D call. Germline CDR1 is SGHKS and CDR2 is YYEKEE (reference sequence). Trimming left V 4 bases short and J 2 bases short, with 19 bases between. The CDR3 extends over 17 amino acids. CDR3 in amino acids: CASSLRGLFTPGNTIYF. DNA for the CDR3: TGTGCCAGCAGCCTCCGTGGGCTTTTCACCCCTGGAAACACCATATATTTT.

The chain couples TRBV11-2 to TRBJ2-1, with TRBD1 as a possible D gene (6 bases). This CDR3 comprises 15 residues. The V gene lost 0 bases and the J gene lost 4 bases, with 10 bases spanning the gap. CDR1 and CDR2 (germline): SGHAT, FQNNGV. DNA of the CDR3: TGTGCCAGCAGCTTAGAGGGGGCGCGATACAATGAGCAGTTCTTC. This gives the protein CASSLEGARYNEQFF.